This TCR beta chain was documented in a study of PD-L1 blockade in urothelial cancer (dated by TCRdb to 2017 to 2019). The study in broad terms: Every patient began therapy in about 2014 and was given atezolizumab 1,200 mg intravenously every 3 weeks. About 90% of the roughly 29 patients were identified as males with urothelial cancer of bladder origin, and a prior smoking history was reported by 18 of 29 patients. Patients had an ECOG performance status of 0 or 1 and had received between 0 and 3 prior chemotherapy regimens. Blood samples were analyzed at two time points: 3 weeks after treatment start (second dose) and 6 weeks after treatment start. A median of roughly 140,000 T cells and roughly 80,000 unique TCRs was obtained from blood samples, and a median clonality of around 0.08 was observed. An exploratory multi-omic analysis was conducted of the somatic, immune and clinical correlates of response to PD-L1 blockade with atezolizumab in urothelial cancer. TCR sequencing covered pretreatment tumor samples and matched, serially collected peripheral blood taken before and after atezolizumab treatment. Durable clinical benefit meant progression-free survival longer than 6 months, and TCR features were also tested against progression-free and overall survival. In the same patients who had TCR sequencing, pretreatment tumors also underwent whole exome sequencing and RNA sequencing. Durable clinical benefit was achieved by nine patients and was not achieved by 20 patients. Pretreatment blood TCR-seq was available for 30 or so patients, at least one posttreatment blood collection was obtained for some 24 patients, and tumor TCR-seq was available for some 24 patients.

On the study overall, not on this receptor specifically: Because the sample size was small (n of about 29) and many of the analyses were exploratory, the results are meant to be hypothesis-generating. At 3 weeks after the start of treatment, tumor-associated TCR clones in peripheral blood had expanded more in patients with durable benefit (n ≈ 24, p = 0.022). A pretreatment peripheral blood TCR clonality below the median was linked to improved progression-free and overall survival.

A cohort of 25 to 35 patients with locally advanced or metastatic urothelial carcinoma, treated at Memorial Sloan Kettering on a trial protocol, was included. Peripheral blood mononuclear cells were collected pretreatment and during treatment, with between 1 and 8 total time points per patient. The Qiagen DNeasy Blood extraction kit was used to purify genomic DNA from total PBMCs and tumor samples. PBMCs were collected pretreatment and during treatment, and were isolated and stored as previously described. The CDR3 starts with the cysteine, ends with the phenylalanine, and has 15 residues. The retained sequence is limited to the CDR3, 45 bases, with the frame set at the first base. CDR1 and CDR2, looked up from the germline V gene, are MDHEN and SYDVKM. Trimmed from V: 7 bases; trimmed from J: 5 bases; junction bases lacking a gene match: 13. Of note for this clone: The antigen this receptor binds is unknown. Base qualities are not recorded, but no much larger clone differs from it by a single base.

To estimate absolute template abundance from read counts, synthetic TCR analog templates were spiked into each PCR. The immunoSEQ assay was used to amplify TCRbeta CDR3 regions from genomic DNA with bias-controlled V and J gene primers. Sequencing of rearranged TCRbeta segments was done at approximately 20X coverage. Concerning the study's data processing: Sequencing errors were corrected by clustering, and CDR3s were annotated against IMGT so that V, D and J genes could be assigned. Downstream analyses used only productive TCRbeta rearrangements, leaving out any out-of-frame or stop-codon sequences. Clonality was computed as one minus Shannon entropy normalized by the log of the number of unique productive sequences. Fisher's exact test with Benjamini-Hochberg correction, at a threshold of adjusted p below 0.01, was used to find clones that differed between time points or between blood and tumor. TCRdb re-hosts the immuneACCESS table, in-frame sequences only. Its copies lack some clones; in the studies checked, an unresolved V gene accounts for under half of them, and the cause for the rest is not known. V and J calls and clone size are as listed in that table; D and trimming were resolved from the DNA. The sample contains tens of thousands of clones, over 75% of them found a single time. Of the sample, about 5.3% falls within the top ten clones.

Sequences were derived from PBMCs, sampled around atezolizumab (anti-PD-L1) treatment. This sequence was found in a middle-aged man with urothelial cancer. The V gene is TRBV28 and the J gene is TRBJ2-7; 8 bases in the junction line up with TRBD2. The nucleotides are TGTGCCAGCAATGGCCGGGAGGGGCGCATCCACGAGCAGTACTTC. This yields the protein CASNGREGRIHEQYF.